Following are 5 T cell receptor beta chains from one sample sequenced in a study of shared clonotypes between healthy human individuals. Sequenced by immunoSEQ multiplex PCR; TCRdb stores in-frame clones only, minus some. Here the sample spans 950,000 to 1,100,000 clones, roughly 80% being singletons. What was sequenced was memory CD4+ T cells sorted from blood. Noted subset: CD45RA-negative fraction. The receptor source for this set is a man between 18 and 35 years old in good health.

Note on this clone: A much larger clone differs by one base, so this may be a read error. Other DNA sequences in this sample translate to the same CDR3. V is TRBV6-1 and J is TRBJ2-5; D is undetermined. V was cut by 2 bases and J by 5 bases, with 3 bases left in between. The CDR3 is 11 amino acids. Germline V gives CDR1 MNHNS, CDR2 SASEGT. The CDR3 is CASSELETQYF. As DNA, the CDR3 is TGTGCCAGCAGTGAACTGGAGACCCAGTACTTC.

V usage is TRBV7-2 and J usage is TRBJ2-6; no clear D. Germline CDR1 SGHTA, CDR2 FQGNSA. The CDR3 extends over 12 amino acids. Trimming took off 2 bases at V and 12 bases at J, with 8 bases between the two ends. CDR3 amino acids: CASSLSGAVLTF. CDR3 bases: TGTGCCAGCAGCTTATCGGGTGCCGTCCTGACTTTC.

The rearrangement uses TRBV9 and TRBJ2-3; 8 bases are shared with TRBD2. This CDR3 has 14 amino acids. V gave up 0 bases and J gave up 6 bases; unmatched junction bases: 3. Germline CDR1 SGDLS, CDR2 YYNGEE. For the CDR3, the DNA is TGTGCCAGCAGCGTAGCGGGGGGGGCGGATACGCAGTATTTT. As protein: CASSVAGGADTQYF. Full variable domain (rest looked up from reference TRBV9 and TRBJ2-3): DSGVTQTPKHLITATGQRVTLRCSPRSGDLSVYWYQQSLDQGLQFLIQYYNGEERAKGNILERFSAQQFPDLHSELNLSSLELGDSALYFCASSVAGGADTQYFGPGTRLTVL.

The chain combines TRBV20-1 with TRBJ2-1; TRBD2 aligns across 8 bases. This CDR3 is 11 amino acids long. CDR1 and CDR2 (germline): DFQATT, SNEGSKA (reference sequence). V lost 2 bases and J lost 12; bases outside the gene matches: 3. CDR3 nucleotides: TGCAGTGCTAGAACTAGCGGTGGGCAGTTCTTC. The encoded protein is CSARTSGGQFF.

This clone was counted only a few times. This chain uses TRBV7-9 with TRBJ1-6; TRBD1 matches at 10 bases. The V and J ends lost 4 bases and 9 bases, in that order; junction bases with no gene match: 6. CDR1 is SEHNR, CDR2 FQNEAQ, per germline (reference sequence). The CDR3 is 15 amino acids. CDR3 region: CASSSGQGEVSPLHF. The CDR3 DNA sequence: TGTGCCAGCAGCTCAGGACAGGGGGAGGTTTCACCCCTCCACTTT.